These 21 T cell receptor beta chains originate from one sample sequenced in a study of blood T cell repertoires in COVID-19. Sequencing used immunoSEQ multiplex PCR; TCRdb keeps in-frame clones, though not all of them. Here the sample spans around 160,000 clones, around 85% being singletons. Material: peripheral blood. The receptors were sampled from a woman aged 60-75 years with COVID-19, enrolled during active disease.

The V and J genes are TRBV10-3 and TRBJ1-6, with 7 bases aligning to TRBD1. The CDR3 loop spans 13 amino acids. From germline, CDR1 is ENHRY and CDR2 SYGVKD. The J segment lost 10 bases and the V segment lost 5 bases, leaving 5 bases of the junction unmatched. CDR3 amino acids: CAISPEQGSPLHF. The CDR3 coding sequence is TGTGCCATCAGTCCCGAACAGGGGTCACCCCTCCACTTT.

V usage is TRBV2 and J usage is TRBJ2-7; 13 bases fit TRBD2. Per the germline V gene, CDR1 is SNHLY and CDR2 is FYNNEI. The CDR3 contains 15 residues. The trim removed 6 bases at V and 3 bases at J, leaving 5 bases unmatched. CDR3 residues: CASRDGTSGVYEQYF. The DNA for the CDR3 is TGTGCCAGCAGGGACGGGACTAGCGGGGTCTACGAGCAGTACTTC.

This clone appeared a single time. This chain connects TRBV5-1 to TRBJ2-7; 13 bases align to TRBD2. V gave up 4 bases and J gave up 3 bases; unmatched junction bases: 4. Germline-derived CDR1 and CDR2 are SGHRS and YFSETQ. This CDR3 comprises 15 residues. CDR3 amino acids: CASSEGTSGNYEQYF. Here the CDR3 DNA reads TGCGCCAGCAGCGAAGGGACTAGCGGGAACTACGAGCAGTACTTC.

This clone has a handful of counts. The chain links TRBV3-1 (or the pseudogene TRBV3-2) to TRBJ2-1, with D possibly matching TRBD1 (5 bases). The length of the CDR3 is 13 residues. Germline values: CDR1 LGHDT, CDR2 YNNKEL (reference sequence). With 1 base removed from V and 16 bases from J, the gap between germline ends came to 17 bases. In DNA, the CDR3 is TGTGCCAGCAGCCAAGGGCTCGAGGACACACAATTCTTC. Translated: CASSQGLEDTQFF.

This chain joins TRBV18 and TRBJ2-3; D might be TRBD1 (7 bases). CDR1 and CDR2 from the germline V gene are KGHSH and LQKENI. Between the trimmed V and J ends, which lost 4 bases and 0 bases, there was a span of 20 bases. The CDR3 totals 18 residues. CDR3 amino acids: CASSLWPGGGSSTDTQYF. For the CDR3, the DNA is TGTGCCAGCTCACTGTGGCCAGGGGGAGGCTCTAGCACAGATACGCAGTATTTT.

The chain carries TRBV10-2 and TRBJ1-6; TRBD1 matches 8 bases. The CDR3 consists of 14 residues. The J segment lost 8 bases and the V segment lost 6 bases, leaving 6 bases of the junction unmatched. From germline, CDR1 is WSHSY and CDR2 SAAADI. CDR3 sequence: CASRGTGVYSPLHF. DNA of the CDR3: TGCGCCAGCAGGGGGACAGGCGTCTATTCACCCCTCCACTTT.

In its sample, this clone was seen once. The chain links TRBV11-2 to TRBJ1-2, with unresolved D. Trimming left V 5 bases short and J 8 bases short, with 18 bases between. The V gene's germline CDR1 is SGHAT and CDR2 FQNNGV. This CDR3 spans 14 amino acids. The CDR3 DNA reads TGTGCCAGCAGCGGGTGGCGCGGCGGGTTAGGCTACACCTTC. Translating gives CASSGWRGGLGYTF.

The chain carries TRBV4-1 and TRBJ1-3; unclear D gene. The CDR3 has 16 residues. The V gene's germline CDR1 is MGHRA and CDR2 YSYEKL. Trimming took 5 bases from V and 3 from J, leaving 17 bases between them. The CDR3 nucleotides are TGCGCCAGCAGCAAGGACGGGAGCTTCGATGGAAACACCATATATTTT. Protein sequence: CASSKDGSFDGNTIYF.

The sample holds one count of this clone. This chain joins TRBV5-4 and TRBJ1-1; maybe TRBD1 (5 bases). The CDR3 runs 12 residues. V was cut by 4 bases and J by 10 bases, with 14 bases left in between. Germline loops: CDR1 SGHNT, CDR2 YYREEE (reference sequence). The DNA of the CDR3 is TGTGCCAGCAGCGGACAAAGCTCGGTAGCTTTCTTT. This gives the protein CASSGQSSVAFF.

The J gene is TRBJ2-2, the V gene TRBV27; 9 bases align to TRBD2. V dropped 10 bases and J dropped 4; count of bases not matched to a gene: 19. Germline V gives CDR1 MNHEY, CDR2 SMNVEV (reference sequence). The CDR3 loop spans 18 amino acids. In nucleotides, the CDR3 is TGTGCCACCAAGGTGGGGGCGGGGGGGAAATTAGGCACCGGGGAGCTGTTTTTT. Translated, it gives CATKVGAGGKLGTGELFF.

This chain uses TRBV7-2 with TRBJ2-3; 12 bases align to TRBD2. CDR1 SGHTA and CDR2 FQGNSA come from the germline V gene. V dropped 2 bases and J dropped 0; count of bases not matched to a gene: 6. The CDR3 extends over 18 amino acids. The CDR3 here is CASSLPTSGGASTDTQYF. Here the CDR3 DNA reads TGTGCCAGCAGCTTACCGACTAGCGGGGGAGCGAGCACAGATACGCAGTATTTT.

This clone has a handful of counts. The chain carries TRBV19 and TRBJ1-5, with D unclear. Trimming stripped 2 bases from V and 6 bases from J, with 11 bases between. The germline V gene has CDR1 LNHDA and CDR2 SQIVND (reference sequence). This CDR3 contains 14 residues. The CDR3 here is CASSINSYRQPQHF. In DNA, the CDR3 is TGTGCCAGTAGTATAAACTCCTATCGTCAGCCCCAGCATTTT.

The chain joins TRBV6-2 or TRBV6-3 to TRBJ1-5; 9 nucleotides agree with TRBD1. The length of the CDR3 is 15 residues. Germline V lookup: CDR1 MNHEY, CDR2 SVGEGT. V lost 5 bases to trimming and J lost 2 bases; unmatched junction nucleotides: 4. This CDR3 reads CASSDRTGGNQPQHF. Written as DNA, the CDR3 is TGTGCCAGCAGTGACCGGACAGGGGGCAATCAGCCCCAGCATTTT.

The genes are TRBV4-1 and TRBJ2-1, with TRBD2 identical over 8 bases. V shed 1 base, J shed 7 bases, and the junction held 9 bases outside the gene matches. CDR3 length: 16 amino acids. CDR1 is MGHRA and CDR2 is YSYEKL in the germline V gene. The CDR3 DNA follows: TGCGCCAGCAGCCAAGTGGACGGGGGGGCTTTGAATGAGCAGTTCTTC. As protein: CASSQVDGGALNEQFF.

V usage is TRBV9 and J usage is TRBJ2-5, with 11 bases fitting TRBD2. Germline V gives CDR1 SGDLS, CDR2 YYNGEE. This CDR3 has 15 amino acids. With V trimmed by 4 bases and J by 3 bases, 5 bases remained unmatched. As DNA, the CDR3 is TGTGCCAGCAGCAGACGACTAGCGGGAAAAGAGACCCAGTACTTC. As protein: CASSRRLAGKETQYF. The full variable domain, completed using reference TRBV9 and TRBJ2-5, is DSGVTQTPKHLITATGQRVTLRCSPRSGDLSVYWYQQSLDQGLQFLIQYYNGEERAKGNILERFSAQQFPDLHSELNLSSLELGDSALYFCASSRRLAGKETQYFGPGTRLLVL.

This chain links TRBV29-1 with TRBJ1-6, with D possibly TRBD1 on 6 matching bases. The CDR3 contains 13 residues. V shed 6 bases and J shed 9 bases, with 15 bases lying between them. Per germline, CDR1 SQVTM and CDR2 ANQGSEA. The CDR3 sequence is CSVKQGEGSPLHF. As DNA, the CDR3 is TGCAGCGTAAAACAGGGCGAGGGTTCACCCCTCCACTTT.

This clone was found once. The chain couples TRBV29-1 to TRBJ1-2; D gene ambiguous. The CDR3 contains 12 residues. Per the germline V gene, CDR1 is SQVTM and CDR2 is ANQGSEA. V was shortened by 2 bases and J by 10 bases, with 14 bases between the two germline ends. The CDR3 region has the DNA TGCAGCGTTGAACGGGAAGTCCCGGCCTACACCTTC. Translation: CSVEREVPAYTF.

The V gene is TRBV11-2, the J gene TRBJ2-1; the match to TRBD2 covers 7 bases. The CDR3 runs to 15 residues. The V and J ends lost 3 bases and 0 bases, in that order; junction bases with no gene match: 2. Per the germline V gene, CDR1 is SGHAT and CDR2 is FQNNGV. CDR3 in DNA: TGTGCCAGCAGCTTCCAGCGGGGCTCCTACAATGAGCAGTTCTTC. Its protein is CASSFQRGSYNEQFF.

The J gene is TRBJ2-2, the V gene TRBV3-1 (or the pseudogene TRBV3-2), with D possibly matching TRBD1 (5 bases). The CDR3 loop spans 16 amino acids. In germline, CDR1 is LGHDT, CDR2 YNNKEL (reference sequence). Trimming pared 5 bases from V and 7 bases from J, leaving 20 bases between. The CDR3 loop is CASSKIGADLYGELFF. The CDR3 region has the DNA TGTGCCAGCAGCAAGATTGGGGCCGACCTATACGGGGAGCTGTTTTTT.

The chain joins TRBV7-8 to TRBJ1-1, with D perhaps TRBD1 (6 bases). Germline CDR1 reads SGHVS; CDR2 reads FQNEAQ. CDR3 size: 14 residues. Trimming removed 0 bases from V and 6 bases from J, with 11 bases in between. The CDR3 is CASSLATGRAEAFF. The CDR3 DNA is TGTGCCAGCAGCTTAGCTACAGGGCGCGCTGAAGCTTTCTTT.

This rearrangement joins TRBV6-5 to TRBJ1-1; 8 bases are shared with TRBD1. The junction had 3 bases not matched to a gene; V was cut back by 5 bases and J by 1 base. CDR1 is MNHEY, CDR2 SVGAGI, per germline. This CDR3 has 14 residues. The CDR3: CASSRGTGNTEAFF. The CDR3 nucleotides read TGTGCCAGCAGTCGCGGGACAGGGAACACTGAAGCTTTCTTT.